This T cell receptor beta chain derives from a study of T cell repertoires in cytomegalovirus infection. This clonotype was recorded many times. What it recognizes is unknown. MiXCR was run by TCRdb on the reads, yielding one entry per CDR3 protein. Seen here are about 89,000 distinct CDR3 sequences, 25% to 30% observed once, and the top ten hold roughly 70%. CDR3 length: 14 residues. Germline values: CDR1 KGHDR, CDR2 SFDVKD. V was clipped by 4 bases and J by 1 base, with 8 bases between them. The chain employs TRBV24-1 and TRBJ2-3; weak D call: TRBD1 (6 bases). The source is a human donor in good health (CMV status not recorded). Some clones in this sample may be carry-over from other donors' samples. The sequencing here drew on CD8+ T cells from cultured PBMCs, taken from culture after CMV antigen stimulation. The CDR3 DNA is TGTGCCACCAGTGAAGCAGGGGGCACAGATACGCAGTATTTT. Translated, it gives CATSEAGGTDTQYF.